This T cell receptor beta chain was retrieved from a study of blood T cell repertoires in COVID-19. The authors' processing: Cell counts per sample came from amplifying reference gene primers. TCRdb's copy holds only in-frame clones and misses some; the assay was immunoSEQ multiplex PCR. That table gives V, J and clone size, and the DNA gave D and trimming. Of under 60,000 clones listed, 77% are singletons. Germline values: CDR1 GTSNPN, CDR2 SVGIG (reference sequence). Unmatched junction bases numbered 7, after V lost 8 bases and J lost 5 bases. CDR3 length: 12 residues. The receptor's source is a human donor with active or convalescent COVID-19. The donor label of this sample is uncertain. The J gene is TRBJ2-7, the V gene TRBV30; 9 nucleotides match TRBD1. The sequenced sample consisted of peripheral blood. The CDR3 bases are TGTGCCGAGGGGACAGGGACAAACGAGCAGTACTTC. It codes for CAEGTGTNEQYF. Supplemented by reference TRBV30 and TRBJ2-7, the full variable domain reads SQTIHQWPATLVQPVGSPLSLECTVEGTSNPNLYWYRQAAGRGLQLLFYSVGIGQISSEVPQNLSASRPQDRQFILSSKKLLLSDSGFYLCAEGTGTNEQYFGPGTRLTVT.